This TCR beta chain is drawn from a study of blood T cell repertoires in COVID-19. Study overall: COVID-19 samples from acute and convalescent phases originated in the United States, Italy and Spain. T cells, B-cell-depleted T cells, or PBMCs supplied cDNA or gDNA.

As originally analysed: Estimates of nucleated cell counts were drawn from the amplification of reference gene primers. This table comes from immunoSEQ multiplex PCR, and its TCRdb copy is limited to in-frame clones, with some not included. V and J calls and clone size are given by that table; D and trimming were obtained from the DNA. The sample carries fewer than 130,000 clones, approximately 90% recorded once. The germline V gene has CDR1 WSHSY and CDR2 SAAADI. The CDR3 has 12 amino acids. V lost 8 bases, J lost 3 bases, and 2 bases stayed unmatched. Material: peripheral blood. The receptor comes from a woman between 45 and 65 years old with acute or convalescent COVID-19. V usage is TRBV10-2 and J usage is TRBJ2-3, with TRBD1 matching over 7 bases. The CDR3 DNA reads TGCGCCAGCGGGACAGCTACAGATACGCAGTATTTT. It codes for CASGTATDTQYF.